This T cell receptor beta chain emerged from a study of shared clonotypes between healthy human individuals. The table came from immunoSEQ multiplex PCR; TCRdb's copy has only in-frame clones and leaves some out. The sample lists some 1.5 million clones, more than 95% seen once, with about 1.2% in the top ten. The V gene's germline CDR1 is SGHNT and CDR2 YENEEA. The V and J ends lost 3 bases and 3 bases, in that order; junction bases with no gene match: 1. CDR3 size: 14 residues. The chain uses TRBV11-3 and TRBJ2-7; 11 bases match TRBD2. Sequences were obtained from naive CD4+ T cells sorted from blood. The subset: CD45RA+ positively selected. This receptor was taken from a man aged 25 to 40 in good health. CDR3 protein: CASSLTSGNYEQYF. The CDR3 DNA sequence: TGTGCCAGCAGCTTGACTAGCGGGAACTACGAGCAGTACTTC.